These 10 T cell receptor beta chains were sequenced from one sample in a study of blood T cell repertoires in COVID-19. Method: immunoSEQ multiplex PCR; TCRdb's copy keeps in-frame clones and lacks some. The table lists some 380,000 clones, around 87% of them singletons. The material sequenced was peripheral blood. These receptors originate from a man younger than 35 with active or convalescent COVID-19.

The J gene is TRBJ2-1, the V gene TRBV18, with D possibly matching TRBD1 (6 bases). V dropped 2 bases and J dropped 7 bases, with 12 bases sitting between them. This CDR3 has 14 amino acids. CDR1 and CDR2 from the germline V gene are KGHSH and LQKENI. CDR3 DNA sequence: TGTGCCAGCTCACCAGAAACAGGGCAGAATGAGCAGTTCTTC. This translates into CASSPETGQNEQFF.

The V gene is TRBV12-3 or TRBV12-4, the J gene TRBJ2-7; D is undetermined. This CDR3 is 13 amino acids long. V was trimmed by 3 bases and J by 1 base, leaving 7 bases between them. CDR3 region: CASSFPPSYEQYF. CDR3 DNA: TGTGCCAGCAGTTTCCCCCCATCCTACGAGCAGTACTTC.

V gene TRBV7-9 combines with J gene TRBJ2-2; D is possibly TRBD2 (6 bases). V gave up 5 bases and J gave up 0 bases, with 10 bases separating them. Germline V gives CDR1 SEHNR, CDR2 FQNEAQ (reference sequence). The CDR3 contains 15 residues. The CDR3 sequence is CASSRESTNTGELFF. The CDR3 region has the DNA TGTGCCAGCAGCCGGGAGAGCACGAACACCGGGGAGCTGTTTTTT.

This sequence joins TRBV10-3 and TRBJ1-5, with no clear D. V lost 0 bases and J lost 0, with 6 bases in between. Germline values: CDR1 ENHRY, CDR2 SYGVKD. The CDR3 is 15 amino acids. The CDR3 nucleotides read TGTGCCATCAGTGAGTCGACGGGTAGCAATCAGCCCCAGCATTTT. This encodes CAISESTGSNQPQHF.

V and J are TRBV9 and TRBJ1-2, with TRBD1 matching 11 bases. Germline trimming cut 4 bases from V and 6 bases from J; bases unmatched to any gene: 8. The germline V gene has CDR1 SGDLS and CDR2 YYNGEE. This CDR3 is built from 15 residues. CDR3 in amino acids: CASSPHGQGANGYTF. In nucleotides, the CDR3 is TGTGCCAGCAGCCCCCACGGACAGGGGGCGAATGGCTACACCTTC.

V usage is TRBV7-6 and J usage is TRBJ1-5; D is uncertain. This CDR3 is 13 amino acids long. V gave up 10 bases and J gave up 5 bases, with 15 bases separating them. Germline loops: CDR1 SGHVS, CDR2 FNYEAQ. DNA for the CDR3: TGTGCCATCCCCGGAGGTTTCGATCAGCCCCAGCATTTT. Protein product: CAIPGGFDQPQHF. Supplemented by reference TRBV7-6 and TRBJ1-5, the full variable domain reads GAGVSQSPRYKVTKRGQDVALRCDPISGHVSLYWYRQALGQGPEFLTYFNYEAQQDKSGLPNDRFSAERPEGSISTLTIQRTEQRDSAMYRCAIPGGFDQPQHFGDGTRLSIL.

The chain uses TRBV7-9 and TRBJ1-2; D is ambiguous. Between the trimmed V and J ends, which lost 5 bases and 8 bases, there was a span of 15 bases. The CDR3 length is 13 residues. Germline loops: CDR1 SEHNR, CDR2 FQNEAQ (reference sequence). In DNA form, the CDR3 reads TGTGCCAGCAGCCCAGACTTCATAGAGGGCTACACCTTC. This sequence encodes CASSPDFIEGYTF.

This sequence joins TRBV4-1 and TRBJ2-7; D is unclear. Germline loops: CDR1 MGHRA, CDR2 YSYEKL. V lost 0 bases and J 0 bases, leaving 9 bases between the germline ends. This CDR3 contains 15 residues. CDR3: CASSQDRQFSYEQYF. The CDR3 nucleotides are TGCGCCAGCAGCCAAGATCGTCAGTTCTCCTACGAGCAGTACTTC.

The chain recombines TRBV7-2 with TRBJ1-2; 9 bases line up with TRBD1. CDR1 is SGHTA, CDR2 FQGNSA, per germline. The V segment lost 1 base and the J segment 4 bases; nucleotides outside the gene matches: 7. The CDR3 totals 16 residues. CDR3 loop: CASSLVGQGLVYGYTF. CDR3 coding DNA: TGTGCCAGCAGCTTAGTGGGACAGGGACTAGTCTATGGCTACACCTTC.

This chain joins TRBV27 and TRBJ2-7; tentatively, D is TRBD1 (6 bases). Trimming left V 2 bases short and J 2 bases short, with 10 bases between. The CDR3 runs to 14 residues. CDR1 is MNHEY, CDR2 SMNVEV, per germline (reference sequence). This CDR3 is CASSLQGSTYEQYF. The DNA for the CDR3 is TGTGCCAGCAGTTTACAGGGGTCCACCTACGAGCAGTACTTC.